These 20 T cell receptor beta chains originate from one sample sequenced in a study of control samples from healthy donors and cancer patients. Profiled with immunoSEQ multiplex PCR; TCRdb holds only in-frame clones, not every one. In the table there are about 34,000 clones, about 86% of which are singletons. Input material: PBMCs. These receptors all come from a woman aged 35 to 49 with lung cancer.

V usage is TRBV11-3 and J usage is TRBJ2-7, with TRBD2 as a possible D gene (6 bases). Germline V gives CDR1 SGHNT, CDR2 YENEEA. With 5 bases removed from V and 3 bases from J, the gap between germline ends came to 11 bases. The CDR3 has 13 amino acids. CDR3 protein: CASSPRTNYEQYF. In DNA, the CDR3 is TGTGCCAGCAGCCCTAGGACTAACTACGAGCAGTACTTC.

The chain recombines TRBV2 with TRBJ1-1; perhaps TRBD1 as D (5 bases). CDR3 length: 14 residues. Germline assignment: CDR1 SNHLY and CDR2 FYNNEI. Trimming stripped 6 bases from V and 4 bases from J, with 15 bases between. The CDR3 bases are TGTGCCAGCAGGCCGGCTAGGACACCCACTGAAGCTTTCTTT. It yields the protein CASRPARTPTEAFF. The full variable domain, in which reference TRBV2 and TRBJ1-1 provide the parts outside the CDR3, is EPEVTQTPSHQVTQMGQEVILRCVPISNHLYFYWYRQILGQKVEFLVSFYNNEISEKSEIFDDQFSVERPDGSNFTLKIRSTKLEDSAMYFCASRPARTPTEAFFGQGTRLTVV.

The CDR3 spells CASSLTGVDTQYF. For the CDR3, the DNA is TGTGCCAGCAGCTTAACGGGGGTAGATACGCAGTATTTT. The rearrangement joins TRBV11-3 to TRBJ2-3; D is perhaps TRBD2 (6 bases). The V gene's germline CDR1 is SGHNT and CDR2 YENEEA. The CDR3 has 13 amino acids. Trimming removed 2 bases at V and 5 bases at J, with 8 bases between.

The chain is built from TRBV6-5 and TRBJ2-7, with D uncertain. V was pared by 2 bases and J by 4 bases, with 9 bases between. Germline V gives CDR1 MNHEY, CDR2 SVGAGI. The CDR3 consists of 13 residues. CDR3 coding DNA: TGTGCCAGCAGTTACAACAGAGAGTACGAGCAGTACTTC. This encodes CASSYNREYEQYF.

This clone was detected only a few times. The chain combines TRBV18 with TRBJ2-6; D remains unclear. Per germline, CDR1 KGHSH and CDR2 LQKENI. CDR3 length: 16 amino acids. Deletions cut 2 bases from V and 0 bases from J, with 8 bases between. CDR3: CASSPIGSSGANVLTF. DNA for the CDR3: TGTGCCAGCTCACCAATAGGAAGCTCTGGGGCCAACGTCCTGACTTTC.

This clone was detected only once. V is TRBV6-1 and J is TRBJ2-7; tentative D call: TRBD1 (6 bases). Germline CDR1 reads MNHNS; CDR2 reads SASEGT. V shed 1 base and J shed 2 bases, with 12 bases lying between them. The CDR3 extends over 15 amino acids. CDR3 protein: CASSEVGDTPYEQYF. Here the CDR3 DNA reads TGTGCCAGCAGTGAAGTAGGGGACACCCCCTACGAGCAGTACTTC.

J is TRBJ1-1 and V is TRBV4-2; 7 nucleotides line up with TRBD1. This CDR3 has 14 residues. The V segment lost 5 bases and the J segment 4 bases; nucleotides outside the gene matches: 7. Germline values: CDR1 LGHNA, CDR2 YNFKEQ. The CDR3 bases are TGTGCCAGCAGCACAATATCAGGGGGCACTGAAGCTTTCTTT. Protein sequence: CASSTISGGTEAFF.

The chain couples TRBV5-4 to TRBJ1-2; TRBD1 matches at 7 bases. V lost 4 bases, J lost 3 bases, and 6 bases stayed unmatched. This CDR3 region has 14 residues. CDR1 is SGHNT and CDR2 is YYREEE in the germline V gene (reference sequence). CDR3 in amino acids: CASSQGGQYYGYTF. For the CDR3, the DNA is TGTGCCAGCAGCCAAGGGGGCCAATACTATGGCTACACCTTC.

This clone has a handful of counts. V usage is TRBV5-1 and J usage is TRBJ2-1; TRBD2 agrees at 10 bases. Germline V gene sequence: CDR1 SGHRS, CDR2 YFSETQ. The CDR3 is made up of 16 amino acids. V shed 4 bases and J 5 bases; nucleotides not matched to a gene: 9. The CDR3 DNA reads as TGCGCCAGCAGCGATAAACTAGCGGGGAAACACAATGAGCAGTTCTTC. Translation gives CASSDKLAGKHNEQFF.

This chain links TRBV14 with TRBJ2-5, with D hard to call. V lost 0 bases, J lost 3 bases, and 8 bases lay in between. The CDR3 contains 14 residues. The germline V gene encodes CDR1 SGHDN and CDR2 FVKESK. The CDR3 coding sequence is TGTGCCAGCAGCCAAGACTTGACCAAAGAGACCCAGTACTTC. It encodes CASSQDLTKETQYF. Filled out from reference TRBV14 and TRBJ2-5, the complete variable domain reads EAGVTQFPSHSVIEKGQTVTLRCDPISGHDNLYWYRRVMGKEIKFLLHFVKESKQDESGMPNNRFLAERTGGTYSTLKVQPAELEDSGVYFCASSQDLTKETQYFGPGTRLLVL.

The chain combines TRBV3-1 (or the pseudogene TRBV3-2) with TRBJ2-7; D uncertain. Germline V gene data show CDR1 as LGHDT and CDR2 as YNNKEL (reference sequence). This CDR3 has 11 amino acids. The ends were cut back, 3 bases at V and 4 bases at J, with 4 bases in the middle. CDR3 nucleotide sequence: TGTGCCAGCAGCCAGAGGTACGAGCAGTACTTC. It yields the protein CASSQRYEQYF.

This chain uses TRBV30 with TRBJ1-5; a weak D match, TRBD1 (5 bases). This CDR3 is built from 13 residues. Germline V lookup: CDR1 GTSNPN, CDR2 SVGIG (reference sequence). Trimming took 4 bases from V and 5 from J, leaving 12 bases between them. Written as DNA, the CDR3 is TGTGCCTGGACGGCAGGGAGGGATCAGCCCCAGCATTTT. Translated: CAWTAGRDQPQHF.

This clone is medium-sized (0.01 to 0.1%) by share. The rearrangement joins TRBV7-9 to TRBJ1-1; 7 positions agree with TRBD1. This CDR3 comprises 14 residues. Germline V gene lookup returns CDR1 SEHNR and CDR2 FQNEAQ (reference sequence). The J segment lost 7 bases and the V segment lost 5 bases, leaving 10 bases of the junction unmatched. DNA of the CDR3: TGTGCCAGCAGCCAGACAAGGGGACAGATTGAAGCTTTCTTT. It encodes CASSQTRGQIEAFF.

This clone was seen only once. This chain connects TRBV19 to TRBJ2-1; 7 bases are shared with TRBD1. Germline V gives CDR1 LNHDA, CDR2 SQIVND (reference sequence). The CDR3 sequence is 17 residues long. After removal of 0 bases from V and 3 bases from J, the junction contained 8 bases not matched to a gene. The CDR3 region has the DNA TGTGCCAGTAGTATAGATCGGGCTGGGGACAGCTACAATGAGCAGTTCTTC. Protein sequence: CASSIDRAGDSYNEQFF. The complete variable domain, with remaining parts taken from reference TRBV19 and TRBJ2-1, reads DGGITQSPKYLFRKEGQNVTLSCEQNLNHDAMYWYRQDPGQGLRLIYYSQIVNDFQKGDIAEGYSVSREKKESFPLTVTSAQKNPTAFYLCASSIDRAGDSYNEQFFGPGTRLTVL.

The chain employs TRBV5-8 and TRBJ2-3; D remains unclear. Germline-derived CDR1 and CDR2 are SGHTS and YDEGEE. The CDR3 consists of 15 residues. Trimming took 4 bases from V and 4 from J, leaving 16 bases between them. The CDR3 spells CASSTGGRGSDTQYF. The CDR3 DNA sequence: TGTGCCAGCAGCACTGGTGGACGTGGTTCAGATACGCAGTATTTT.

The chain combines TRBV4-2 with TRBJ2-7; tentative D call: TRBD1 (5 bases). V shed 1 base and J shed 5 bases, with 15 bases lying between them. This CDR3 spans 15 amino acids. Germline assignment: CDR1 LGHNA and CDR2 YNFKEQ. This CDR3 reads CASSQVVGAEDEQYF. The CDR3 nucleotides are TGTGCCAGCAGCCAAGTTGTAGGGGCCGAGGACGAGCAGTACTTC.

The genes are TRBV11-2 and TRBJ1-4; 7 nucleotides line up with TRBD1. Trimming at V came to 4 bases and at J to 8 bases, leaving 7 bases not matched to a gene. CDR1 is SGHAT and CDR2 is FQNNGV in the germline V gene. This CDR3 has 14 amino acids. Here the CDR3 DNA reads TGTGCCAGCAGCTCAGGGGGGGGCAGGGAAAAACTGTTTTTT. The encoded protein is CASSSGGGREKLFF.

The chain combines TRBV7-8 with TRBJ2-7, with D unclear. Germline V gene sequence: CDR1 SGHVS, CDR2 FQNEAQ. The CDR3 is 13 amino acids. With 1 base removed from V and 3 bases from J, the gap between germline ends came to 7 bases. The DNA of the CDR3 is TGTGCCAGCAGCTTAGGGCCCGGCTACGAGCAGTACTTC. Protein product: CASSLGPGYEQYF.

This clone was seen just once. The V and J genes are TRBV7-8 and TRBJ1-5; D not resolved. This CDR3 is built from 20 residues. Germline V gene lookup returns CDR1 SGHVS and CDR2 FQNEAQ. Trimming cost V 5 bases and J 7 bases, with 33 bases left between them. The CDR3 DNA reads TGTGCCAGCAGCCCCCTCTTTGGAAGATCAGAAATAGGTCGGGAGCAGCCCCAGCATTTT. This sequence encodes CASSPLFGRSEIGREQPQHF.

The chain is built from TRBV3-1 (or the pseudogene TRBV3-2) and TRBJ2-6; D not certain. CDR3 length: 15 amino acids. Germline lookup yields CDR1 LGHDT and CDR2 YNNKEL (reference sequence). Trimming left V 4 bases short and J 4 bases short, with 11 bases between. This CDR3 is CASSPGQAGANVLTF. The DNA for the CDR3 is TGTGCCAGCAGCCCCGGGCAGGCAGGGGCCAACGTCCTGACTTTC.